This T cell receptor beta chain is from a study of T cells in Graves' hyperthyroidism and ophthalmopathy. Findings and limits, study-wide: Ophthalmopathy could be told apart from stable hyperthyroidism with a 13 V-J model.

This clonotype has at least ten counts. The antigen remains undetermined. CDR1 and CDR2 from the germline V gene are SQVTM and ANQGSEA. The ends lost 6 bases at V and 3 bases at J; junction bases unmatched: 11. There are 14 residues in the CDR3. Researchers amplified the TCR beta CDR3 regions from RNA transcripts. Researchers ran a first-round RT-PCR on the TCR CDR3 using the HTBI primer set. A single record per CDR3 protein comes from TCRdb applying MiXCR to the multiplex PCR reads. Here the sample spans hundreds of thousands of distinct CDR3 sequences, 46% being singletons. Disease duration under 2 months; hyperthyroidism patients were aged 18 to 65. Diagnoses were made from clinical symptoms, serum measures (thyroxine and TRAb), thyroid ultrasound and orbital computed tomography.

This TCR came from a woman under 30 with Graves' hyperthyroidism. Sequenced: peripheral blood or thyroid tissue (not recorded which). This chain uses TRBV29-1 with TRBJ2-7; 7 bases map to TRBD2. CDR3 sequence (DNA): TGCAGCGTCGTCACTAGCGTACATAACTACGAGCAGTACTTC. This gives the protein CSVVTSVHNYEQYF.